One and the same sample provided the 6 T cell receptor beta chains below, sequenced in a study of blood T cell repertoires in COVID-19. The table came from immunoSEQ multiplex PCR; TCRdb's copy has only in-frame clones and leaves some out. The sample lists 180,000 or so clones, 80% to 90% occurring once. Sequencing was done on a sample of PBMCs or T cells enriched from blood (not recorded which). These TCRs come from a woman aged 45-60 years in a cohort exposed to, infected with or recovered from COVID-19 (not recorded which).

The rearrangement links TRBV19 to TRBJ2-3; 7 nucleotides line up with TRBD1. This CDR3 is built from 13 residues. The V and J ends lost 4 bases and 7 bases, in that order; junction bases with no gene match: 5. Germline CDR1 and CDR2: LNHDA and SQIVND (reference sequence). The CDR3 coding sequence is TGTGCCAGTAGTACCGACAGGGAAAATACGCAGTATTTT. Translated: CASSTDRENTQYF.

The genes are TRBV2 and TRBJ1-5; 8 nucleotides align to TRBD1. Germline-derived CDR1 and CDR2 are SNHLY and FYNNEI. V lost 8 bases and J lost 1; bases outside the gene matches: 7. There are 15 residues in the CDR3. The CDR3 reads CASDFDRGSNQPQHF. As DNA, the CDR3 is TGTGCCAGCGACTTTGACAGGGGAAGCAATCAGCCCCAGCATTTT.

The J gene is TRBJ2-7, the V gene TRBV3-1 (or the pseudogene TRBV3-2), with 11 bases that match TRBD2. V lost 5 bases, J lost 4 bases, and 13 bases stayed unmatched. The length of the CDR3 is 17 residues. CDR1 and CDR2 from the germline V gene are LGHDT and YNNKEL (reference sequence). CDR3 in DNA: TGTGCCAGCAGCAGCCAATATTCGACTAGCGGGATGTACGAGCAGTACTTC. Amino acid sequence: CASSSQYSTSGMYEQYF.

The chain joins TRBV5-1 to TRBJ1-1; 10 bases fit TRBD1. V was pared by 4 bases and J by 3 bases, with 6 bases of the junction left unmatched. CDR1 is SGHRS and CDR2 is YFSETQ in the germline V gene. The CDR3 sequence is 15 residues long. The CDR3 sequence: CASSPRQGADTEAFF. In DNA, the CDR3 is TGCGCCAGCAGCCCTAGACAGGGGGCAGACACTGAAGCTTTCTTT.

The chain combines TRBV5-1 with TRBJ1-4; 7 bases map to TRBD1. Germline CDR1 is SGHRS and CDR2 is YFSETQ. The CDR3 runs to 16 residues. Trimming at V came to 4 bases and at J to 4 bases, leaving 10 bases not matched to a gene. CDR3 sequence: CASSSQGGGSNEKLFF. The CDR3 DNA reads TGCGCCAGCAGCAGCCAGGGGGGCGGCAGTAATGAAAAACTGTTTTTT.

This CDR3 reads CASRSPGLHTGELFF. The CDR3, as DNA: TGTGCCAGCAGGTCCCCAGGGCTCCACACCGGGGAGCTGTTTTTT. This chain links TRBV3-1 (or the pseudogene TRBV3-2) with TRBJ2-2; D may be TRBD1 (5 bases). Germline CDR1 LGHDT, CDR2 YNNKEL (reference sequence). The CDR3 has 15 residues. V lost 6 bases, J lost 3 bases, and 14 bases lay in between.